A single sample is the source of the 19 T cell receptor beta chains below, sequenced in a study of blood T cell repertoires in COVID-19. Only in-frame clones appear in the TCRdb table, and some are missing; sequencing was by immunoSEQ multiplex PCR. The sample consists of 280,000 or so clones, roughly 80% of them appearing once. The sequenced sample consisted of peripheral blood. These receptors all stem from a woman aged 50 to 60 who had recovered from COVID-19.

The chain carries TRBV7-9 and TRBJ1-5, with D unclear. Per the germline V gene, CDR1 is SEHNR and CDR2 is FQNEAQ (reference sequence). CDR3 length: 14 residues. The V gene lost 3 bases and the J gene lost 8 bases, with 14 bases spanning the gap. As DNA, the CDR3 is TGTGCCAGCAGCTTGGGGAATTCCGGGGAGCCCCAGCATTTT. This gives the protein CASSLGNSGEPQHF. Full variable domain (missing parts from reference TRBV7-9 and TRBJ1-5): DTGVSQNPRHKITKRGQNVTFRCDPISEHNRLYWYRQTLGQGPEFLTYFQNEAQLEKSRLLSDRFSAERPKGSFSTLEIQRTEQGDSAMYLCASSLGNSGEPQHFGDGTRLSIL.

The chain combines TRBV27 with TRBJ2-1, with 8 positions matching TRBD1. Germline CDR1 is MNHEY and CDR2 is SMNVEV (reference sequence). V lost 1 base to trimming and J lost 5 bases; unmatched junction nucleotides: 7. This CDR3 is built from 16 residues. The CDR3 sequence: CASSLYMNRGDNEQFF. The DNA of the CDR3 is TGTGCCAGCAGTTTATACATGAACAGGGGGGACAATGAGCAGTTCTTC.

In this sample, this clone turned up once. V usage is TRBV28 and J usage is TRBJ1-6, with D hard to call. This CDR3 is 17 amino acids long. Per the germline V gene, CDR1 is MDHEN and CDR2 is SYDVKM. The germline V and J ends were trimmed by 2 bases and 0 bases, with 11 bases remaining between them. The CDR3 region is CASSLRKESSYNSPLHF. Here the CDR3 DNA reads TGTGCCAGCAGTTTAAGAAAGGAGAGCTCCTATAATTCACCCCTCCACTTT.

This CDR3 reads CASSQDQITDTQYF. The CDR3 coding sequence is TGCGCCAGCAGCCAAGACCAGATCACAGATACGCAGTATTTT. The genes are TRBV4-3 and TRBJ2-3; D gene uncertain. Trimming stripped 0 bases from V and 2 bases from J, with 6 bases between. The germline V gene has CDR1 LGHNA and CDR2 YSLEER. This CDR3 contains 14 residues.

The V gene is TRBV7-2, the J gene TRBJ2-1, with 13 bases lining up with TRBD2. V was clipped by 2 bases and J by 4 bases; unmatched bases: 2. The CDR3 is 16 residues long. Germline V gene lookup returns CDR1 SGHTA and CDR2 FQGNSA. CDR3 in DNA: TGTGCCAGCAGCTTAACTAGCGGGAGGGTTTACAATGAGCAGTTCTTC. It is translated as CASSLTSGRVYNEQFF.

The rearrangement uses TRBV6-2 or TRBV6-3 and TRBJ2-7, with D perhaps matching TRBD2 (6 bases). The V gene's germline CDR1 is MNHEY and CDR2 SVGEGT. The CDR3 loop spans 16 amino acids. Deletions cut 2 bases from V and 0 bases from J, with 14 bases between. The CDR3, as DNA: TGTGCCAGCAGTTACCTCCTGTTAGCGGTCTCCTACGAGCAGTACTTC. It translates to CASSYLLLAVSYEQYF.

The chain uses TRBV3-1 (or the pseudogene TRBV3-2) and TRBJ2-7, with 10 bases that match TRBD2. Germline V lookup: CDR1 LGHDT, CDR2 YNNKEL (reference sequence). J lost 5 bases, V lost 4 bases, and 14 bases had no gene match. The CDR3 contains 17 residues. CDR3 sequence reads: CASSLPLAGSSGNEQYF. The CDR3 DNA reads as TGTGCCAGCAGCCTTCCACTAGCGGGATCCTCGGGAAACGAGCAGTACTTC.

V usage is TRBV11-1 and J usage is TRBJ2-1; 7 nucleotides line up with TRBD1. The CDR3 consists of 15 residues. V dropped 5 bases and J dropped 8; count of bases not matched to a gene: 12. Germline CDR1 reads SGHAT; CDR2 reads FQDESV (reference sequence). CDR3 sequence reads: CASSAGSTGMDEQFF. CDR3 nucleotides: TGTGCCAGCAGCGCTGGGTCGACAGGGATGGATGAGCAGTTCTTC.

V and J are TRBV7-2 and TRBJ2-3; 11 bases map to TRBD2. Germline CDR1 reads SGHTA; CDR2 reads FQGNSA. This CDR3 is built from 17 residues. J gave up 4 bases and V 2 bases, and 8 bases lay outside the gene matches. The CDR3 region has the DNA TGTGCCAGCAGCTTATATAGCGGGGGGGGATGGGCAGATACGCAGTATTTT. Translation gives CASSLYSGGGWADTQYF.

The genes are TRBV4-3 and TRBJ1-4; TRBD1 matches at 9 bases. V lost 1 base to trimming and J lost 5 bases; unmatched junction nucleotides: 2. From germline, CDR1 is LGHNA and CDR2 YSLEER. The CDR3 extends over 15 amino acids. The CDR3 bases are TGCGCCAGCAGCCAAGGGGACAGGGAAAATGAAAAACTGTTTTTT. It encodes CASSQGDRENEKLFF.

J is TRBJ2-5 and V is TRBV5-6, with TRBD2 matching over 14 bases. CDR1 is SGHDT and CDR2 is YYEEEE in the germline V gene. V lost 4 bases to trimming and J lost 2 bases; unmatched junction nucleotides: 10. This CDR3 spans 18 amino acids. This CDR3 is CASSRPGTSGGPQETQYF. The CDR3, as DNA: TGTGCCAGCAGCCGCCCCGGGACTAGCGGGGGACCTCAAGAGACCCAGTACTTC. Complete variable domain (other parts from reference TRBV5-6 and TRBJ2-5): DAGVTQSPTHLIKTRGQQVTLRCSPKSGHDTVSWYQQALGQGPQFIFQYYEEEERQRGNFPDRFSGHQFPNYSSELNVNALLLGDSALYLCASSRPGTSGGPQETQYFGPGTRLLVL.

The CDR3: CASSLGVSGTDTQYF. The CDR3 bases are TGTGCCAGCAGCTTAGGAGTTAGCGGCACAGATACGCAGTATTTT. The genes are TRBV7-7 and TRBJ2-3; D is perhaps TRBD2 (5 bases). The length of the CDR3 is 15 residues. The germline gives CDR1 SSHAT, CDR2 FNYEAQ (reference sequence). The germline V and J ends were trimmed by 1 base and 1 base, with 9 bases remaining between them.

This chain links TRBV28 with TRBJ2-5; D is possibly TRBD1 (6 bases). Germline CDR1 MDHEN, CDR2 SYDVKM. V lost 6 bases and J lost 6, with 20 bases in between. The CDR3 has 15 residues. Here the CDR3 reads CASSPWGEGEKTQYF. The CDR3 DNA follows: TGTGCCAGCAGCCCGTGGGGAGAGGGGGAGAAGACCCAGTACTTC.

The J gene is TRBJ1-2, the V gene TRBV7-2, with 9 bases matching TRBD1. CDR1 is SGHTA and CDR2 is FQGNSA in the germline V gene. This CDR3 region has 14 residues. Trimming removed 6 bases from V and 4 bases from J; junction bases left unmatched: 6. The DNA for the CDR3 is TGTGCCAGCAGTCCGGGACAGGGCTTCTATGGCTACACCTTC. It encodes CASSPGQGFYGYTF. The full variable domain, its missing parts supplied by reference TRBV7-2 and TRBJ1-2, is GAGVSQSPSNKVTEKGKDVELRCDPISGHTALYWYRQSLGQGLEFLIYFQGNSAPDKSGLPSDRFSAERTGGSVSTLTIQRTQQEDSAVYLCASSPGQGFYGYTFGSGTRLTVV.

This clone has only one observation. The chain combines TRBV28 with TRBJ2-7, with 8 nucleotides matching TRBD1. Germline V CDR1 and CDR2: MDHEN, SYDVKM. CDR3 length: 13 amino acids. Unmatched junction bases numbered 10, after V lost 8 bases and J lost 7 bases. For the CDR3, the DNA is TGTGCCAGCGGCAGACAGGGGATGAGGGAGCAGTACTTC. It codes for CASGRQGMREQYF.

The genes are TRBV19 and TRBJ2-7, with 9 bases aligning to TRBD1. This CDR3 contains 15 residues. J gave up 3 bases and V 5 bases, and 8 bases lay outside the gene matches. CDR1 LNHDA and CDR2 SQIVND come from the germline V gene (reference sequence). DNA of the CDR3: TGTGCCAGTAGTGGAGGGACAGGGTTTGACTACGAGCAGTACTTC. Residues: CASSGGTGFDYEQYF.

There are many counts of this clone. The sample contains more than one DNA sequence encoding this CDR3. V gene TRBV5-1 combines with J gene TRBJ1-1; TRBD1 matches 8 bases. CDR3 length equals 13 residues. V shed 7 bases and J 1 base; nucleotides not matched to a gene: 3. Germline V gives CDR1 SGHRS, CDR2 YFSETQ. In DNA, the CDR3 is TGCGCCAGCCAAGGACAGGGGAACACTGAAGCTTTCTTT. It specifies CASQGQGNTEAFF.

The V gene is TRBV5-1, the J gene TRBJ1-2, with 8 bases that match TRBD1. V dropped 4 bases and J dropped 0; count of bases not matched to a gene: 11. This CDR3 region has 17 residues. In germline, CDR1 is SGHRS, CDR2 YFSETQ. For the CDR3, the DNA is TGCGCCAGCAGCCCAGCCATCGGACAGGGAACTAACTATGGCTACACCTTC. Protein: CASSPAIGQGTNYGYTF.

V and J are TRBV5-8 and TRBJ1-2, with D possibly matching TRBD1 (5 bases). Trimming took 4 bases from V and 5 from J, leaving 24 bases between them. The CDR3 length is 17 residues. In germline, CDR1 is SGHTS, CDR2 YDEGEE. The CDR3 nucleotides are TGTGCCAGCAGCCACACAACCGGGCGACAGTTTGGTTATGGCTACACCTTC. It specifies CASSHTTGRQFGYGYTF.